The 26 T cell receptor beta chains listed next were all sequenced from one sample in a study of identical twins. TCRdb re-analysed the 5' RACE reads in MiXCR, keeping a single row per CDR3 protein. The sample lists 400,000 to 500,000 distinct CDR3 sequences, approximately 17% seen once, with 9% to 15% in the top ten. Sequencing input: naive T cells sorted from blood. The receptors originated from a man aged 50-60 years in good health.

This clonotype was detected many times. The chain employs TRBV27 and TRBJ2-1; 10 bases align to TRBD2. The CDR3 consists of 17 residues. CDR1 is MNHEY and CDR2 is SMNVEV in the germline V gene (reference sequence). Losses at the gene ends were 5 bases for V and 1 base for J; bases not matched to a gene: 8. As DNA, the CDR3 is TGTGCCAGCAGTCCTAGACTAGCGGGTAGATCCTACAATGAGCAGTTCTTC. It specifies CASSPRLAGRSYNEQFF.

The chain joins TRBV7-2 to TRBJ2-7; tentatively, D is TRBD1 (5 bases). With 2 bases removed from V and 3 bases from J, the gap between germline ends came to 8 bases. The V gene's germline CDR1 is SGHTA and CDR2 FQGNSA. The CDR3 totals 13 residues. The CDR3 sequence is CASSLTGNYEQYF. In nucleotides, the CDR3 is TGTGCCAGCAGCTTAACAGGAAACTACGAGCAGTACTTC.

This clonotype appeared a few times. The chain joins TRBV29-1 to TRBJ2-6; TRBD1 aligns across 8 bases. V lost 7 bases and J lost 0; bases outside the gene matches: 11. The germline V gene has CDR1 SQVTM and CDR2 ANQGSEA. This CDR3 is 17 amino acids long. CDR3: CSAFFGQGSSGANVLTF. CDR3 nucleotides: TGCAGCGCCTTTTTCGGACAGGGAAGCTCTGGGGCCAACGTCCTGACTTTC.

This clonotype was recorded many times. The gene calls are TRBV4-1 and TRBJ2-4; no definite D call. Trimming took 1 base from V and 6 from J, leaving 7 bases between them. The CDR3 runs 13 residues. Germline lookup yields CDR1 MGHRA and CDR2 YSYEKL. In DNA form, the CDR3 reads TGCGCCAGCAGCCAAGCAGACGGAAACATTCAGTACTTC. It encodes CASSQADGNIQYF.

The chain combines TRBV5-1 with TRBJ2-3, with unresolved D. CDR3 length: 16 amino acids. Trimming pared 0 bases from V and 5 bases from J, leaving 16 bases between. Germline CDR1 SGHRS, CDR2 YFSETQ. The CDR3 bases are TGCGCCAGCAGCTTGGCCGAGACCTCCCCTATAGATACGCAGTATTTT. Protein: CASSLAETSPIDTQYF.

This clonotype was recorded at least ten times. The chain recombines TRBV7-2 with TRBJ2-1; 9 bases line up with TRBD2. Germline V CDR1 and CDR2: SGHTA, FQGNSA. The V segment lost 6 bases and the J segment 4 bases; nucleotides outside the gene matches: 7. The CDR3 extends over 15 amino acids. The CDR3, as DNA: TGTGCCAGCAGTTTTTTTAGCGGGAGTTACAATGAGCAGTTCTTC. This encodes CASSFFSGSYNEQFF. The full variable domain, completed using reference TRBV7-2 and TRBJ2-1, is GAGVSQSPSNKVTEKGKDVELRCDPISGHTALYWYRQSLGQGLEFLIYFQGNSAPDKSGLPSDRFSAERTGGSVSTLTIQRTQQEDSAVYLCASSFFSGSYNEQFFGPGTRLTVL.

At least ten counts were recorded for this clonotype. CDR3: CASSLRLAGGDYEQFF. For the CDR3, the DNA is TGCGCCAGCAGCTTGAGATTAGCGGGGGGGGACTATGAGCAGTTCTTC. The chain carries TRBV5-1 and TRBJ2-1; TRBD2 agrees at 11 bases. Germline V gene sequence: CDR1 SGHRS, CDR2 YFSETQ. V shed 1 base, J shed 8 bases, and the junction held 8 bases outside the gene matches. CDR3 size: 16 residues.

The V call is TRBV15, the J call TRBJ2-7; D call uncertain. The germline V gene encodes CDR1 LNHNV and CDR2 YYDKDF (reference sequence). This CDR3 has 14 residues. Trimming took 0 bases from V and 2 from J, leaving 8 bases between them. For the CDR3, the DNA is TGTGCCACCAGCAGAGATCTTGGAACCTACGAGCAGTACTTC. Its protein product is CATSRDLGTYEQYF. Full variable domain (rest looked up from reference TRBV15 and TRBJ2-7): DAMVIQNPRYQVTQFGKPVTLSCSQTLNHNVMYWYQQKSSQAPKLLFHYYDKDFNNEADTPDNFQSRRPNTSFCFLDIRSPGLGDTAMYLCATSRDLGTYEQYFGPGTRLTVT.

The chain combines TRBV28 with TRBJ2-5, with 8 nucleotides matching TRBD2. Per the germline V gene, CDR1 is MDHEN and CDR2 is SYDVKM. With V trimmed by 7 bases and J by 4 bases, 5 bases remained unmatched. There are 13 residues in the CDR3. CDR3 sequence (DNA): TGTGCCAGCACCCGGAGCGGGGGAGAGACCCAGTACTTC. Amino acids: CASTRSGGETQYF.

This clonotype showed up many times. V usage is TRBV6-1 and J usage is TRBJ1-2; no firm D call. The CDR3 consists of 16 residues. The V end lost 6 bases, the J end lost 4 bases, and 21 bases lay between the germline ends. The germline V gene has CDR1 MNHNS and CDR2 SASEGT. The CDR3 DNA is TGTGCCAGCAGAACAACCGGGTCAACAGATTCCTATGGCTACACCTTC. Protein sequence: CASRTTGSTDSYGYTF.

On this clonotype: Since a much larger clone is just one base distant, this may be a read error. The DNA of the CDR3 is TGTGCCAGCAGGCGGGCTAGCGGGAGCCACTACAATGAGCAGTTCTTC. Translating gives CASRRASGSHYNEQFF. The chain recombines TRBV7-2 with TRBJ2-1, with 10 bases matching TRBD2. J gave up 3 bases and V 6 bases, and 8 bases lay outside the gene matches. The CDR3 runs 16 residues. Germline loops: CDR1 SGHTA, CDR2 FQGNSA.

V gene TRBV20-1 combines with J gene TRBJ2-1, with 9 bases aligning to TRBD2. The CDR3 loop spans 15 amino acids. With V trimmed by 6 bases and J by 7 bases, 13 bases remained unmatched. Germline V gives CDR1 DFQATT, CDR2 SNEGSKA (reference sequence). In nucleotides, the CDR3 is TGCAGTGCCAAAGGGCTAGCGGGGCTCTGGAATGAGCAGTTCTTC. This sequence encodes CSAKGLAGLWNEQFF.

This clonotype came up many times. The CDR3 is CASSRDAGNNQPQHF. In DNA, the CDR3 is TGCGCCAGCAGCCGGGACGCCGGGAACAATCAGCCCCAGCATTTT. This chain uses TRBV5-1 with TRBJ1-5, with a weak D call TRBD1 (5 bases). Trimming stripped 4 bases from V and 3 bases from J, with 14 bases between. This CDR3 is built from 15 residues. Germline CDR1 is SGHRS and CDR2 is YFSETQ.

The rearrangement uses TRBV14 and TRBJ2-1, with 15 nucleotides matching TRBD2. V lost 1 base to trimming and J lost 8 bases; unmatched junction nucleotides: 9. This CDR3 is built from 18 residues. In germline, CDR1 is SGHDN, CDR2 FVKESK. In nucleotides, the CDR3 is TGTGCCAGCAGCCAAGGCTGGACTAGCGGGAGGGCCAGGGATGAGCAGTTCTTC. It encodes CASSQGWTSGRARDEQFF.

This sequence joins TRBV5-1 and TRBJ2-5; D remains unclear. Trimming removed 0 bases at V and 10 bases at J, with 16 bases between. The CDR3 sequence is 14 residues long. Per germline, CDR1 SGHRS and CDR2 YFSETQ. The CDR3 reads CASSLDLGRRSQYF. The DNA for the CDR3 is TGCGCCAGCAGCTTGGATCTGGGCCGTAGGAGCCAGTACTTC. The full variable domain, in which reference TRBV5-1 and TRBJ2-5 provide the parts outside the CDR3, is KAGVTQTPRYLIKTRGQQVTLSCSPISGHRSVSWYQQTPGQGLQFLFEYFSETQRNKGNFPGRFSGRQFSNSRSEMNVSTLELGDSALYLCASSLDLGRRSQYFGPGTRLLVL.

The CDR3 DNA reads as TGTGCCAGCAGTTTGAGTCGAGTGGAGACCCAGTACTTC. Its translation: CASSLSRVETQYF. The rearrangement links TRBV12-3 or TRBV12-4 to TRBJ2-5; D remains ambiguous. V lost 3 bases and J lost 5, with 10 bases in between. The length of the CDR3 is 13 residues.

The V call is TRBV11-2, the J call TRBJ2-3; the D call may be TRBD1 or TRBD2 (5 bases each). Germline V gene data show CDR1 as SGHAT and CDR2 as FQNNGV. CDR3 length equals 17 residues. V shed 2 bases and J shed 3 bases, with 18 bases lying between them. CDR3 nucleotides: TGTGCCAGCAGCTTATACGCCAACCGGGGACGGACAGATACGCAGTATTTT. Protein sequence: CASSLYANRGRTDTQYF.

This clonotype appeared a few times. The chain carries TRBV5-1 and TRBJ2-5; D uncertain. The CDR3 is 15 amino acids. The germline V gene encodes CDR1 SGHRS and CDR2 YFSETQ. Deletions cut 4 bases from V and 1 base from J, with 14 bases between. Here the CDR3 reads CASSLIPVSQETQYF. The CDR3 DNA reads as TGCGCCAGCAGCCTGATTCCGGTATCCCAAGAGACCCAGTACTTC. Looking up the rest from reference TRBV5-1 and TRBJ2-5 gives the full variable domain: KAGVTQTPRYLIKTRGQQVTLSCSPISGHRSVSWYQQTPGQGLQFLFEYFSETQRNKGNFPGRFSGRQFSNSRSEMNVSTLELGDSALYLCASSLIPVSQETQYFGPGTRLLVL.

V is TRBV6-2 or TRBV6-3 and J is TRBJ2-7, with 7 bases fitting TRBD1. The CDR3 extends over 15 amino acids. Germline lookup yields CDR1 MNHEY and CDR2 SVGEGT. V shed 6 bases, J shed 2 bases, and the junction held 10 bases outside the gene matches. The CDR3 DNA sequence: TGTGCCAGCAGCGACAGGGCTACCTCGACCTACGAGCAGTACTTC. Protein product: CASSDRATSTYEQYF.

V gene TRBV19 combines with J gene TRBJ2-3; possible D gene TRBD1, 6 bases. The CDR3 sequence is 15 residues long. Trimming removed 3 bases from V and 2 bases from J, with 12 bases in between. CDR1 is LNHDA, CDR2 SQIVND, per germline (reference sequence). CDR3 sequence reads: CASSIAGAYTDTQYF. CDR3 DNA: TGTGCCAGTAGTATCGCAGGGGCTTACACAGATACGCAGTATTTT.

This clonotype was counted between two and nine times. Here the CDR3 reads CSARALVYNEQFF. Here the CDR3 DNA reads TGCAGTGCTAGAGCACTAGTTTACAATGAGCAGTTCTTC. The chain links TRBV20-1 to TRBJ2-1; D is possibly TRBD2 (5 bases). The CDR3 has 13 residues. Germline values: CDR1 DFQATT, CDR2 SNEGSKA (reference sequence). Trimming cost V 1 base and J 4 bases, with 8 bases left between them.

This rearrangement joins TRBV10-3 to TRBJ2-7; maybe TRBD1 (6 bases). V lost 3 bases and J 7 bases, leaving 19 bases between the germline ends. This CDR3 is built from 15 residues. CDR1 and CDR2 from the germline V gene are ENHRY and SYGVKD. The CDR3 DNA sequence: TGTGCCATCAGTGAAGTTCCGAGTAACAGGGATGAGCAGTACTTC. It yields the protein CAISEVPSNRDEQYF.

The chain recombines TRBV29-1 with TRBJ1-1, with 7 bases matching TRBD1. The CDR3 runs to 15 residues. The V and J ends lost 7 bases and 4 bases, in that order; junction bases with no gene match: 15. The germline V gene encodes CDR1 SQVTM and CDR2 ANQGSEA. Here the CDR3 DNA reads TGCAGCGCGAAGGGGGCTAGGGGGCTGAGCACTGAAGCTTTCTTT. This gives the protein CSAKGARGLSTEAFF.

V and J are TRBV5-1 and TRBJ2-7; tentatively, D is TRBD1 (7 bases). V was shortened by 1 base and J by 5 bases, with 10 bases between the two germline ends. The CDR3 extends over 13 amino acids. CDR1 and CDR2 from the germline V gene are SGHRS and YFSETQ. The CDR3, as DNA: TGCGCCAGCAGCTTGCGCGGGACAGACGAGCAGTACTTC. Protein sequence: CASSLRGTDEQYF.

The J gene is TRBJ1-1, the V gene TRBV25-1, with 10 bases aligning to TRBD1. The germline CDR1 and CDR2 sequences are MGHDK and SYGVNS. Unmatched junction bases numbered 10, after V lost 4 bases and J lost 8 bases. This CDR3 spans 15 amino acids. In DNA, the CDR3 is TGTGCCAGCAGTGTTCTCGGACAGGGGGTCGTCGAAGCTTTCTTT. It specifies CASSVLGQGVVEAFF. Based on the CDR3 plus reference TRBV25-1 and TRBJ1-1, the full variable domain is EADIYQTPRYLVIGTGKKITLECSQTMGHDKMYWYQQDPGMELHLIHYSYGVNSTEKGDLSSESTVSRIRTEHFPLTLESARPSHTSQYLCASSVLGQGVVEAFFGQGTRLTVV.

This clonotype was seen a handful of times. V and J are TRBV5-1 and TRBJ1-4; D gene ambiguous. Germline V gene lookup returns CDR1 SGHRS and CDR2 YFSETQ. V lost 1 base, J lost 4 bases, and 5 bases lay in between. This CDR3 contains 13 residues. The CDR3 spells CASSLTINEKLFF. CDR3 DNA: TGCGCCAGCAGCTTGACGATTAATGAAAAACTGTTTTTT. Full variable domain (outside the CDR3, taken from reference TRBV5-1 and TRBJ1-4): KAGVTQTPRYLIKTRGQQVTLSCSPISGHRSVSWYQQTPGQGLQFLFEYFSETQRNKGNFPGRFSGRQFSNSRSEMNVSTLELGDSALYLCASSLTINEKLFFGSGTQLSVL.